This TCR beta chain was sequenced for a study of cytomegalovirus exposure and HLA in healthy donors. Study results and limitations: A few V segments could not be told apart, such as TRBV6-2 and TRBV6-3, and were left out. In vitro confirmation showed three CMV-associated chains to be CMV antigen specific. A link between a missense DCLRE1C variant and TCR beta V- and J-gene trimming emerged from a later analysis.

A remark on this clone: Its cognate antigen is unknown.

This CDR3 comprises 18 residues. PCR involved 60 Vbeta and 13 Jbeta primers. How the authors handled the data: There were 80 million to 95 million unique TCR beta chains by a later count, and some 11 million of them were shared. Profiled with immunoSEQ multiplex PCR; TCRdb holds only in-frame clones, not every one. V and J calls plus clone size are reproduced from that table; the DNA served to infer D and trimming. The sample has 100,000 to 150,000 clones; nearly 80% are singletons. The clonotype originates from a woman aged 40 to 50 in good health and CMV-seronegative. V is TRBV1 and J is TRBJ1-2; TRBD1 was called by the table and not checked on the DNA. TRBV1 is shown as a pseudogene. Source material: PBMCs. In DNA, the CDR3 is TGCACCAGCAGCCAACTCGGGACAGGCCGGAGAGCCAACTATGGCTACACCTTC. The encoded protein is CTSSQLGTGRRANYGYTF.